Reported below is one TCR beta chain. Antigen specificity is unknown. Each CDR3 protein is one row after TCRdb ran MiXCR on the 5' RACE reads. Found here are about 320,000 distinct CDR3 sequences, around 10% of them singletons; the top ten hold roughly 3%. Between the trimmed V and J ends, which lost 10 bases and 1 base, there was a span of 16 bases. Germline V gene data show CDR1 as ENHRY and CDR2 as SYGVKD. There are 14 residues in the CDR3. This sample is drawn from a study of T cells after yellow fever vaccination. Whole-study results and caveats: Booster samples showed a return of most primary-vaccination clones (approximately 95% CD4, 85% to 90% CD8).

The source was CD4+ T cells sorted from PBMCs, collected 45 days after the yellow fever booster vaccination. The TCR was taken from a man between 18 and 35 years old who received the YFV17D yellow fever vaccine. The chain employs TRBV10-3 and TRBJ2-5; D may match TRBD1 or TRBD2 (5 bases each). CDR3 in DNA: TGTGCCACAAGGGATCCGAGGGGCCAAGAGACCCAGTACTTC. Translated: CATRDPRGQETQYF.